These T cell receptor beta chains were read from a single sample in a study of cytomegalovirus exposure and HLA in healthy donors. The method was immunoSEQ multiplex PCR; TCRdb's version includes in-frame clones alone and lacks a portion of them. This table has around 150,000 clones, more than 60% appearing once. Sequenced input: PBMCs. The receptors were gathered from a woman in her thirties in good health and CMV-seronegative. The CDR3 runs from the conserved cysteine through the conserved F or W. D genes are given only for firm matches. The size of a clone is reported for some rows only, either as once, few or many, or as a class for expanded clones.

V gene	J gene	D gene	clone size	CDR3 protein	CDR3 DNA
TRBV30	TRBJ2-7	TRBD2	.	CAWSVSGGSYEQYF	TGTGCCTGGAGTGTCAGCGGGGGCTCCTACGAGCAGTACTTC
TRBV19	TRBJ1-1	TRBD1	few	CASSVDRVGTEAFF	TGTGCCAGTAGCGTTGACAGGGTTGGCACTGAAGCTTTCTTT
TRBV5-6	TRBJ1-4	.	.	CASSSRYRVGEKLFF	TGTGCCAGCAGCTCACGATACAGGGTTGGGGAAAAACTGTTTTTT
TRBV7-9	TRBJ1-4	.	.	CASSLNQGNEKLFF	TGTGCCAGCAGCTTGAACCAGGGGAATGAAAAACTGTTTTTT
TRBV11-2	TRBJ1-2	TRBD1	.	CASRPGTGAYGYTF	TGTGCCAGCAGACCCGGGACAGGGGCATATGGCTACACCTTC
TRBV29-1	TRBJ1-2	.	few	CSVGPGGADNYGYTF	TGCAGCGTTGGACCCGGAGGAGCGGACAACTATGGCTACACCTTC
TRBV2	TRBJ2-6	TRBD1	.	CASSGGKGAGANVLTF	TGTGCCAGCAGTGGGGGTAAGGGGGCAGGGGCCAACGTCCTGACTTTC
TRBV6-1	TRBJ2-5	TRBD2	few	CASKRLAGAQETQYF	TGTGCCAGCAAACGACTAGCGGGGGCTCAAGAGACCCAGTACTTC
TRBV5-5	TRBJ2-2	.	few	CASSLWGQGRTGELFF	TGTGCCAGCAGCTTATGGGGTCAGGGAAGAACCGGGGAGCTGTTTTTT
TRBV19	TRBJ1-5	.	.	CASSILGSQPQHF	TGTGCCAGTAGTATTCTCGGGAGCCAGCCCCAGCATTTT
TRBV19	TRBJ2-1	TRBD2	.	CASSVAGGLPYNEQFF	TGTGCCAGTAGCGTAGCGGGGGGCCTTCCCTACAATGAGCAGTTCTTC
TRBV2	TRBJ2-1	TRBD1	.	CASRLQGEPYNEQFF	TGTGCCAGCAGATTACAGGGGGAGCCTTACAATGAGCAGTTCTTC
TRBV10-1	TRBJ2-7	TRBD1	.	CASSEYWDRSPF	TGCGCCAGCAGTGAGTATTGGGACAGGTCGCCCTTC
TRBV5-1	TRBJ1-1	.	few	CASNTGTNTEAFF	TGCGCCAGCAATACAGGGACGAACACTGAAGCTTTCTTT
TRBV30	TRBJ2-1	TRBD2	.	CAWKAGGVDNEQFF	TGTGCCTGGAAAGCGGGGGGCGTTGACAATGAGCAGTTCTTC
TRBV4-2	TRBJ2-3	.	.	CASSQDVGLGTMSGGAWDF	.
TRBV6-6	TRBJ1-5	.	.	CASGPGNQPQHF	TGTGCCAGCGGCCCCGGGAACCAGCCCCAGCATTTT
TRBV6-1	TRBJ2-7	TRBD2	.	CASSQLAGDPYEQYF	TGTGCCAGCAGCCAACTAGCGGGGGATCCCTACGAGCAGTACTTC
TRBV11-2	TRBJ2-7	TRBD2	.	CASSLEGGSGGEQYF	TGTGCCAGCAGCTTAGAAGGGGGGAGCGGGGGCGAGCAGTACTTC
TRBV2	TRBJ1-4	.	few	CASRYPRDTEKLFF	TGTGCCAGCAGGTATCCTAGGGACACTGAAAAACTGTTTTTT
TRBV19	TRBJ2-5	TRBD1	.	CASSMGQGIQETQYF	TGTGCCAGTAGTATGGGACAGGGTATCCAAGAGACCCAGTACTTC
TRBV7-6	TRBJ2-2	.	.	CASSLAGLTGELFF	TGTGCCAGCAGCTTGGCTGGACTGACCGGGGAGCTGTTTTTT